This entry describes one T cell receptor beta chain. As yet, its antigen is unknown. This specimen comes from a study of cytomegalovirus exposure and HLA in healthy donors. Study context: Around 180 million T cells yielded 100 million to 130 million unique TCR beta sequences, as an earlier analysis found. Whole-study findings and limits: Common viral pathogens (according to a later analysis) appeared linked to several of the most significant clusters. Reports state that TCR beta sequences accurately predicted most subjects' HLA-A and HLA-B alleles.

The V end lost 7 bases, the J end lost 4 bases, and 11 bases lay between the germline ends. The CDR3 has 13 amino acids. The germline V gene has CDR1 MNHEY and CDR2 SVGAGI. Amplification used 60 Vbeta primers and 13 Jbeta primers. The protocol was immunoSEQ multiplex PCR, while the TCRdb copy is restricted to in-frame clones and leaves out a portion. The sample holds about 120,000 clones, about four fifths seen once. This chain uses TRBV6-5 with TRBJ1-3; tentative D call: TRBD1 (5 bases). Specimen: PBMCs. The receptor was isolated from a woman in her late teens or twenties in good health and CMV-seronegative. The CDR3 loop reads CASMRTIGNTIYF. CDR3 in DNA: TGTGCCAGCATGAGGACAATAGGAAACACCATATATTTT.